These 22 T cell receptor beta chains originate from one sample sequenced in a study of CD8 T cells in ankylosing spondylitis. Study-wide findings and caveats: Roughly eight highly homologous variants made up a TCR beta motif, and this motif appeared characteristic of ankylosing spondylitis blood.

Antigens for these TCRs are unknown. Each CDR3 protein is one row after TCRdb ran MiXCR on the 5' RACE reads. The sample has about 210,000 distinct CDR3 sequences, around 6.6% seen once. Material for sequencing was blood, either unsorted or a sorted T cell fraction (not recorded which). Receptors were obtained from a male donor with ankylosing spondylitis.

This clonotype was found many times. The chain joins TRBV7-9 to TRBJ1-6, with 8 bases matching TRBD1. The CDR3 runs 14 residues. The germline V gene has CDR1 SEHNR and CDR2 FQNEAQ (reference sequence). The V segment lost 5 bases and the J segment 7 bases; nucleotides outside the gene matches: 4. CDR3 loop: CASSHDRGNSPLHF. CDR3 nucleotide sequence: TGTGCCAGCAGCCACGACAGGGGAAATTCACCCCTCCACTTT.

Of note for this clonotype: A read error may explain this, as a much larger clone is one base away. The chain recombines TRBV20-1 with TRBJ2-7; D is uncertain. The CDR3 extends over 13 amino acids. Deletions cut 6 bases from V and 4 bases from J, with 16 bases between. CDR1 DFQATT and CDR2 SNEGSKA come from the germline V gene (reference sequence). CDR3 in amino acids: CSAPTVTLYEQYF. CDR3 bases: TGCAGTGCCCCTACCGTGACCCTGTACGAGCAGTACTTC.

In its sample, this clonotype was seen many times. The rearrangement uses TRBV7-2 and TRBJ1-3; a weak D match, TRBD1 (6 bases). This CDR3 has 14 residues. The V gene lost 4 bases and the J gene lost 1 base, with 8 bases spanning the gap. Germline V gene lookup returns CDR1 SGHTA and CDR2 FQGNSA. The CDR3: CASSWTDSGNTIYF. Here the CDR3 DNA reads TGTGCCAGCAGCTGGACAGATTCTGGAAACACCATATATTTT.

Ten or more counts support this clonotype. The chain carries TRBV29-1 and TRBJ1-1; no firm D call. Germline V CDR1 and CDR2: SQVTM, ANQGSEA. V was cut by 5 bases and J by 7 bases, with 11 bases left in between. The CDR3 is 11 residues long. The CDR3 spells CSVLRRDEAFF. CDR3 nucleotide sequence: TGCAGCGTTCTTAGACGGGATGAAGCTTTCTTT.

This chain connects TRBV9 to TRBJ2-7; D perhaps matches TRBD2 (6 bases). The CDR3 length is 15 residues. Germline V CDR1 and CDR2: SGDLS, YYNGEE. V lost 0 bases and J 4 bases, leaving 14 bases between the germline ends. The CDR3 DNA sequence: TGTGCCAGCAGCGTAGCCGGGGGTGACGGTTACGAGCAGTACTTC. Residues: CASSVAGGDGYEQYF.

This clonotype was seen repeatedly, ten times or more. The CDR3 bases are TGCGCCAGCAGCTCTACGGGTTTACGGGGGTTTTACAATGAGCAGTTCTTC. Translating gives CASSSTGLRGFYNEQFF. This sequence joins TRBV5-1 and TRBJ2-1, with D tentatively TRBD2 (6 bases). Germline V gene lookup returns CDR1 SGHRS and CDR2 YFSETQ. V lost 3 bases and J 4 bases, leaving 20 bases between the germline ends. This CDR3 is built from 17 residues.

This clonotype was counted a few times. The chain links TRBV23-1 to TRBJ2-1; 9 positions agree with TRBD1. TRBV23-1 is labeled an ORF, and its function is uncertain. V was clipped by 4 bases and J by 7 bases; unmatched bases: 8. The CDR3 consists of 15 residues. The CDR3 nucleotides are TGCGCCAGCAGTCGCAGGGACAGGGATATGAATGAGCAGTTCTTC. Residues: CASSRRDRDMNEQFF.

This chain connects TRBV11-2 to TRBJ2-6; D unclear. V was shortened by 5 bases and J by 1 base, with 9 bases between the two germline ends. The CDR3 spans 15 residues. Germline lookup yields CDR1 SGHAT and CDR2 FQNNGV. CDR3 sequence (DNA): TGTGCCAGCAGCGGGCGGCCTTCTGGGGCCAACGTCCTGACTTTC. This codes for CASSGRPSGANVLTF.

The chain uses TRBV5-1 and TRBJ2-1, with 9 bases matching TRBD1. Germline trimming cut 3 bases from V and 5 bases from J; bases unmatched to any gene: 9. This CDR3 is built from 16 residues. CDR1 and CDR2 from the germline V gene are SGHRS and YFSETQ. The CDR3: CASSWPDRGKDNEQFF. CDR3 nucleotides: TGCGCCAGCAGCTGGCCAGACAGGGGGAAGGACAATGAGCAGTTCTTC.

Of note for this clonotype: This may be a read error, as it is one base from a much larger clone. The chain recombines TRBV29-1 with TRBJ1-1, with D uncertain. Germline CDR1 reads SQVTM; CDR2 reads ANQGSEA. CDR3 size: 14 residues. V was trimmed by 7 bases and J by 0 bases, leaving 15 bases between them. The CDR3 coding sequence is TGCAGCGGCTCAGTCGGACTATTGAACACTGAAGCTTTCTTT. This translates into CSGSVGLLNTEAFF.

This clonotype was observed at least ten times. This rearrangement joins TRBV5-1 to TRBJ2-1; the match to TRBD1 covers 7 bases. This CDR3 has 16 amino acids. The germline V gene has CDR1 SGHRS and CDR2 YFSETQ. J was trimmed by 6 bases and V by 3 bases; bases with no gene match: 12. CDR3 region: CASSWDRAGLGNEQFF. CDR3 in DNA: TGCGCCAGCAGCTGGGACAGAGCAGGGTTGGGCAATGAGCAGTTCTTC.

V gene TRBV7-2 combines with J gene TRBJ2-7; 8 positions match TRBD2. Germline V gene sequence: CDR1 SGHTA, CDR2 FQGNSA. The length of the CDR3 is 16 residues. The ends lost 1 base at V and 1 base at J; junction bases unmatched: 6. CDR3 protein: CASSLVRRGESYEQYF. The CDR3 bases are TGTGCCAGCAGCTTAGTTCGGCGGGGGGAATCCTACGAGCAGTACTTC.

The table lists this clonotype with a few counts. V usage is TRBV25-1 and J usage is TRBJ1-2; no clear D gene. CDR3 length equals 13 residues. Between the trimmed V and J ends, which lost 6 bases and 2 bases, there was a span of 10 bases. Per the germline V gene, CDR1 is MGHDK and CDR2 is SYGVNS. The CDR3 nucleotides read TGTGCCAGCAGCGACGGACGGAACTATGGCTACACCTTC. Translated: CASSDGRNYGYTF.

This clonotype was detected only a few times. The chain combines TRBV6-1 with TRBJ2-3, with TRBD1 matching 7 bases. From germline, CDR1 is MNHNS and CDR2 SASEGT. Unmatched junction bases numbered 2, after V lost 1 base and J lost 4 bases. This CDR3 spans 14 amino acids. CDR3 bases: TGTGCCAGCAGTGAAGGACAGGGCCCAGATACGCAGTATTTT. Residues: CASSEGQGPDTQYF.

This clonotype was counted between two and nine times. The gene calls are TRBV25-1 and TRBJ1-1; TRBD1 is a possible D gene (5 bases). Trimming cost V 8 bases and J 3 bases, with 25 bases left between them. Germline V gene sequence: CDR1 MGHDK, CDR2 SYGVNS. The CDR3 is 17 amino acids. Written as DNA, the CDR3 is TGTGCCAGCTCATACGAAGGGCAGGGACTTTTGTACACTGAAGCTTTCTTT. Protein product: CASSYEGQGLLYTEAFF.

This clonotype was observed a few times. The chain carries TRBV29-1 and TRBJ2-7; 8 nucleotides match TRBD1. CDR3 length: 12 amino acids. Germline assignment: CDR1 SQVTM and CDR2 ANQGSEA. Germline trimming cut 3 bases from V and 4 bases from J; bases unmatched to any gene: 2. As DNA, the CDR3 is TGCAGCGTTGACAGGGGGCAGTACGAGCAGTACTTC. It yields the protein CSVDRGQYEQYF.

This clonotype was found many times. V gene TRBV28 combines with J gene TRBJ2-1; D not certain. Germline CDR1 and CDR2: MDHEN and SYDVKM. The CDR3 length is 13 residues. The V and J ends lost 3 bases and 6 bases respectively, with 9 bases between them. The CDR3 DNA reads TGTGCCAGCAGTTTTCCCAGGTCCAATGAGCAGTTCTTC. Translating gives CASSFPRSNEQFF.

This clonotype was found many times. The V and J genes are TRBV6-1 and TRBJ1-3; tentative D call: TRBD1 (5 bases). The V end was cut by 7 bases, the J end by 3 bases, with 19 bases between. The CDR3 has 16 amino acids. CDR1 and CDR2 (germline): MNHNS, SASEGT. In nucleotides, the CDR3 is TGTGCCAGCACCCAGGGAGCGGGGATCGATGGAAACACCATATATTTT. Its translation: CASTQGAGIDGNTIYF.

The CDR3: CASSMGTGGELFF. The CDR3 DNA reads TGTGCCAGTAGTATGGGGACAGGCGGGGAGCTGTTTTTT. The chain uses TRBV19 and TRBJ2-2; the match to TRBD1 covers 8 bases. CDR3 length: 13 residues. Germline V gene data show CDR1 as LNHDA and CDR2 as SQIVND (reference sequence). With 3 bases clipped from V and 7 bases from J, the junction kept 1 base outside the gene matches.

In its sample, this clonotype was seen many times. This chain links TRBV6-5 with TRBJ1-1, with D possibly TRBD1 on 5 matching bases. Germline-derived CDR1 and CDR2 are MNHEY and SVGAGI. CDR3 size: 16 residues. The V and J ends lost 0 bases and 1 base respectively, with 12 bases between them. For the CDR3, the DNA is TGTGCCAGCAGTTACTCGGGGGGGATGGGGAACACTGAAGCTTTCTTT. It encodes CASSYSGGMGNTEAFF.

This chain links TRBV12-3 or TRBV12-4 with TRBJ2-5, with D perhaps matching TRBD1 (6 bases). The CDR3 runs to 15 residues. V lost 5 bases, J lost 10 bases, and 23 bases lay in between. The CDR3 loop is CASSGGQRADLIQYF. The CDR3, as DNA: TGTGCCAGCAGTGGGGGACAAAGGGCTGATTTAATCCAGTACTTC.

J is TRBJ1-2 and V is TRBV6-5; 7 bases agree with TRBD1. V lost 4 bases and J lost 4; bases outside the gene matches: 6. The CDR3 sequence is 14 residues long. The germline V gene encodes CDR1 MNHEY and CDR2 SVGAGI. CDR3 loop: CASSSSGGPYGYTF. The DNA for the CDR3 is TGTGCCAGCAGTTCATCAGGGGGGCCCTATGGCTACACCTTC.